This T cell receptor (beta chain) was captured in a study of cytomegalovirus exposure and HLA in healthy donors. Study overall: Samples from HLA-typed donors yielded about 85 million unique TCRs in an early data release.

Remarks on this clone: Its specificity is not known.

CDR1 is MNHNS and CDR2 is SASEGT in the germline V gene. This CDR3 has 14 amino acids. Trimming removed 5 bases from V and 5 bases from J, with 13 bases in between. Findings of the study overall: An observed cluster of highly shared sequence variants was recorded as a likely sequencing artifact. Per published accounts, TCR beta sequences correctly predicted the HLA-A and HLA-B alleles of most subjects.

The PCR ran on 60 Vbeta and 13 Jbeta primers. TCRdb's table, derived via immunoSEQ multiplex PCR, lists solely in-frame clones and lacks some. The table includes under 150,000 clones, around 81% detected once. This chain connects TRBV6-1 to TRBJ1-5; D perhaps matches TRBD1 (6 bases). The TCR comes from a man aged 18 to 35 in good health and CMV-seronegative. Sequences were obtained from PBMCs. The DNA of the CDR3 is TGTGCCAGCAGTACCGGACAGAGGCATCAGCCCCAGCATTTT. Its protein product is CASSTGQRHQPQHF.